The 20 T cell receptor beta chains in this list originate from one sample, sequenced in a study of CD8 T cells in ankylosing spondylitis. Which antigens these TCRs recognize remains unknown. A single record per CDR3 protein comes from TCRdb applying MiXCR to the 5' RACE reads. Altogether about 510,000 distinct CDR3 sequences are present, about 5.4% being singletons, with the ten largest covering 3.5%. Study-level results: In ankylosing spondylitis blood, a motif of seven or eight highly homologous TCR beta variants appeared characteristic.

Specimen: blood, either unsorted or a sorted T cell fraction (not recorded which). The receptors derive from a male donor with ankylosing spondylitis.

This clonotype was counted many times. V is TRBV20-1 and J is TRBJ2-2; D may match TRBD1 or TRBD2 (7 bases each). Deletions cut 5 bases from V and 1 base from J, with 14 bases between. This CDR3 is 15 amino acids long. Germline loops: CDR1 DFQATT, CDR2 SNEGSKA (reference sequence). CDR3 protein: CSAGGGQMNTGELFF. Written as DNA, the CDR3 is TGCAGTGCTGGGGGGGGACAGATGAACACCGGGGAGCTGTTTTTT.

This clonotype was seen ten or more times. The chain couples TRBV18 to TRBJ2-7; 8 nucleotides agree with TRBD1. V shed 0 bases, J shed 4 bases, and the junction held 8 bases outside the gene matches. Germline V gene sequence: CDR1 KGHSH, CDR2 LQKENI. The length of the CDR3 is 16 residues. The CDR3 nucleotides read TGTGCCAGCTCACCACCGAGCGCAGGGGGCATGTACGAGCAGTACTTC. Translating it yields CASSPPSAGGMYEQYF.

Turning to this clonotype: An end of the junction differs from the germline gene, which may be a read error. V is TRBV7-2 and J is TRBJ2-7; TRBD2 matches at 7 bases. The CDR3 extends over 13 amino acids. CDR1 is SGHTA, CDR2 FQGNSA, per germline. The DNA for the CDR3 is TGTGCCAGCAGCCCACTAGCGATATACGAGCGGTACTTC. Protein sequence: CASSPLAIYERYF. The full variable domain, its missing parts supplied by reference TRBV7-2 and TRBJ2-7, is GAGVSQSPSNKVTEKGKDVELRCDPISGHTALYWYRQSLGQGLEFLIYFQGNSAPDKSGLPSDRFSAERTGGSVSTLTIQRTQQEDSAVYLCASSPLAIYERYFGPGTRLTVT.

The sample holds many counts of this clonotype. The chain employs TRBV6-1 and TRBJ2-7; the D gene is possibly TRBD2 (5 bases). The CDR3 runs 16 residues. Trimming shortened V by 5 bases and J by 2 bases, and 19 bases separated the two germline ends. CDR1 is MNHNS and CDR2 is SASEGT in the germline V gene. Here the CDR3 reads CASSQAGESVAYEQYF. As DNA, the CDR3 is TGTGCCAGCAGTCAGGCCGGGGAAAGCGTAGCCTACGAGCAGTACTTC.

This clonotype was picked up many times. CDR3 in DNA: TGTGCCAGCAGAAATGGGACTAGCGGGGGGTCTATCTTTTACGAGCAGTACTTC. Protein product: CASRNGTSGGSIFYEQYF. The gene calls are TRBV11-2 and TRBJ2-7, with 15 nucleotides matching TRBD2. The CDR3 runs to 18 residues. Trimming took 6 bases from V and 4 from J; bases not matched to a gene: 13. Germline V gives CDR1 SGHAT, CDR2 FQNNGV.

In the case of this clonotype: A much larger clonotype is one base distant, so this may be a read error. The J gene is TRBJ2-7, the V gene TRBV18, with D possibly TRBD2 on 5 matching bases. The CDR3 sequence is 15 residues long. Germline lookup yields CDR1 KGHSH and CDR2 LQKENI. As DNA, the CDR3 is TGTACCAGCTCACCACGGGCGGGTCGTTACTACGAGCAGTACTTC. It is translated as CTSSPRAGRYYEQYF.

This clonotype was seen a few times. The chain uses TRBV11-2 and TRBJ2-1; perhaps D is TRBD1 or TRBD2 (7 bases each). V shed 5 bases and J shed 8 bases, with 31 bases lying between them. CDR3 length equals 19 residues. The V gene's germline CDR1 is SGHAT and CDR2 FQNNGV. Here the CDR3 DNA reads TGTGCCAGCAGCCTACCTCAGGGGGGACTACCTGATAAGGAGGATGAGCAGTTCTTC. It encodes CASSLPQGGLPDKEDEQFF.

This clonotype was seen a few times. An end of the junction differs from the germline gene, which may be a read error. The CDR3 DNA follows: TGTGCCAGCAGTTTCCTGGGGGGCGCCCACCGATTT. It yields the protein CASSFLGGAHRF. V is TRBV28 and J is TRBJ1-3; D might be TRBD1 (6 bases). CDR1 and CDR2 (germline): MDHEN, SYDVKM. The CDR3 is made up of 12 amino acids.

This clonotype was detected only once. This sequence may be a read error, since a much larger clone differs from it by one base. The CDR3 sequence is CASSPGQLVKETQYF. Here the CDR3 DNA reads TGCGCCAGCAGCCCGGGACAGTTGGTAAAAGAGACCCAGTACTTC. The chain joins TRBV5-1 to TRBJ2-5, with TRBD1 identical over 7 bases. The CDR3 is made up of 15 amino acids. Germline CDR1 SGHRS, CDR2 YFSETQ. The V and J ends lost 4 bases and 3 bases, in that order; junction bases with no gene match: 9.

This clonotype was counted many times. This chain links TRBV7-2 with TRBJ2-3; unclear D gene. Per germline, CDR1 SGHTA and CDR2 FQGNSA. V shed 2 bases and J shed 7 bases, with 7 bases lying between them. CDR3 length equals 12 residues. CDR3 in amino acids: CASSLIGNTQYF. CDR3 bases: TGTGCCAGCAGCTTAATCGGTAATACGCAGTATTTT.

Details on this clonotype: The junction departs from germline at one end; a sequencing error may be responsible. The V gene is TRBV11-2, the J gene TRBJ1-1, with no clear D. Germline V lookup: CDR1 SGHAT, CDR2 FQNNGV. The CDR3 extends over 13 amino acids. DNA of the CDR3: TGTGCCACCAGCAGAGCTGCCGGATATGAAGCTTTCTTT. Protein: CATSRAAGYEAFF.

The sample holds many counts of this clonotype. The rearrangement uses TRBV7-2 and TRBJ2-1; TRBD1 aligns across 7 bases. J was trimmed by 0 bases and V by 4 bases; bases with no gene match: 3. Germline-derived CDR1 and CDR2 are SGHTA and FQGNSA. The CDR3 is 15 residues long. CDR3 sequence reads: CASSYRDSSYNEQFF. As DNA, the CDR3 is TGTGCCAGCAGCTACCGGGACAGCTCCTACAATGAGCAGTTCTTC.

This clonotype was found a few times. This chain links TRBV7-2 with TRBJ2-2; D gene unclear. The CDR3 contains 15 residues. The V end lost 5 bases, the J end lost 4 bases, and 14 bases lay between the germline ends. Germline CDR1 is SGHTA and CDR2 is FQGNSA. CDR3 nucleotides: TGTGCCAGCAGCCCTCTGGGTGGGTCCACCGGGGAGCTGTTTTTT. Protein: CASSPLGGSTGELFF.

This clonotype was found many times. The rearrangement uses TRBV10-3 and TRBJ2-5; no definite D call. The CDR3 is made up of 14 amino acids. Germline lookup yields CDR1 ENHRY and CDR2 SYGVKD. The V end was cut by 7 bases, the J end by 2 bases, with 14 bases between. CDR3 nucleotides: TGTGCCATCAAGCCGGGTCCTCTACAAGAGACCCAGTACTTC. As protein: CAIKPGPLQETQYF.

At least ten counts were recorded for this clonotype. The J gene is TRBJ1-1, the V gene TRBV6-5; no definite D call. Between the trimmed V and J ends, which lost 0 bases and 0 bases, there was a span of 11 bases. CDR3 length equals 16 residues. Germline CDR1 reads MNHEY; CDR2 reads SVGAGI. Written as DNA, the CDR3 is TGTGCCAGCAGTTACTCGCAACAACAGCTGAACACTGAAGCTTTCTTT. Protein sequence: CASSYSQQQLNTEAFF.

The table lists this clonotype with many counts. The chain couples TRBV20-1 to TRBJ1-2, with 9 bases that match TRBD1. Germline V CDR1 and CDR2: DFQATT, SNEGSKA (reference sequence). Trimming at V came to 5 bases and at J to 0 bases, leaving 4 bases not matched to a gene. The CDR3 has 14 residues. Written as DNA, the CDR3 is TGCAGTGCTTTTGGACAGGGGACTAACTATGGCTACACCTTC. This translates into CSAFGQGTNYGYTF.

This clonotype was seen ten or more times. The rearrangement uses TRBV25-1 and TRBJ2-3; 7 bases agree with TRBD1. Germline V lookup: CDR1 MGHDK, CDR2 SYGVNS. Germline trimming cut 6 bases from V and 0 bases from J; bases unmatched to any gene: 3. This CDR3 comprises 14 residues. As DNA, the CDR3 is TGTGCCAGCAGGGGACAGTTGAGCACAGATACGCAGTATTTT. It specifies CASRGQLSTDTQYF.

This clonotype was picked up many times. V and J are TRBV6-2 or TRBV6-3 and TRBJ2-1; no clear D. This CDR3 has 13 amino acids. The V gene lost 8 bases and the J gene lost 2 bases, with 10 bases spanning the gap. Germline values: CDR1 MNHEY, CDR2 SVGEGT. CDR3 residues: CASVDVTYNEQFF. The CDR3 DNA reads TGTGCCAGCGTGGACGTGACCTACAATGAGCAGTTCTTC.

This clonotype was observed at least ten times. The genes are TRBV28 and TRBJ2-1; TRBD1 aligns across 7 bases. CDR3 length: 14 residues. Unmatched junction bases numbered 6, after V lost 5 bases and J lost 5 bases. CDR1 and CDR2 from the germline V gene are MDHEN and SYDVKM. The CDR3 loop is CASSTNRGNNEQFF. The CDR3 DNA reads as TGTGCCAGCAGTACAAACAGGGGAAACAATGAGCAGTTCTTC.

The chain has TRBV6-5 and TRBJ2-5; the match to TRBD1 covers 8 bases. Germline V gives CDR1 MNHEY, CDR2 SVGAGI. V dropped 2 bases and J dropped 3; count of bases not matched to a gene: 8. CDR3 length equals 16 residues. CDR3 sequence reads: CASSYLGQAGEETQYF. The DNA for the CDR3 is TGTGCCAGCAGTTACCTGGGACAGGCGGGCGAAGAGACCCAGTACTTC.